Below, 16 T cell receptor beta chains from the same sample are listed, as sequenced in a study of identical twins. TCRdb processed the 5' RACE reads anew with MiXCR; each CDR3 protein has one entry. In the table there are about 240,000 distinct CDR3 sequences, more than 9.5% of which are singletons. The data were also submitted as part of a second study, on yellow fever vaccine responses in identical twins.

Specimen: memory (CD45RO+) T cells sorted from blood. These receptors came from a woman between 18 and 30 years old in good health.

The table lists this clonotype with many counts. The gene calls are TRBV18 and TRBJ2-1; no reliable D call. Germline V gene data show CDR1 as KGHSH and CDR2 as LQKENI. V was pared by 2 bases and J by 5 bases, with 10 bases between. The CDR3 loop spans 14 amino acids. The DNA of the CDR3 is TGTGCCAGCTCACCAGGTTTGAAGAACAATGAGCAGTTCTTC. Protein sequence: CASSPGLKNNEQFF.

This chain joins TRBV5-5 and TRBJ2-7; TRBD1 might be the D (6 bases). Germline V gives CDR1 SGHKS, CDR2 YYEKEE (reference sequence). This CDR3 contains 13 residues. With 2 bases removed from V and 8 bases from J, the gap between germline ends came to 14 bases. CDR3 protein: CASSFLGARQQYF. CDR3 nucleotides: TGTGCCAGCAGCTTCTTGGGGGCCCGACAGCAGTACTTC.

Of note for this clonotype: Germline is not matched at one junction end, which may reflect a read error. The chain is built from TRBV12-3 or TRBV12-4 and TRBJ1-3; maybe TRBD1 (6 bases). This CDR3 spans 15 amino acids. The CDR3 spells CASSFGDTSGNTTYF. CDR3 bases: TGTGCCAGCAGTTTTGGGGACACATCTGGAAACACCACATATTTT.

The rearrangement uses TRBV7-2 and TRBJ2-1, with D perhaps assigned TRBD1 or TRBD2 (5 bases each). V was cut by 5 bases and J by 3 bases, with 17 bases left in between. CDR1 and CDR2 (germline): SGHTA, FQGNSA. CDR3 length: 16 residues. CDR3 residues: CASSPGSRGNYNEQFF. The CDR3 DNA reads TGTGCCAGCAGCCCTGGGAGCCGGGGCAACTACAATGAGCAGTTCTTC.

This clonotype came up many times. The V gene is TRBV7-3, the J gene TRBJ1-1; no clear D. The germline gives CDR1 SGHTA, CDR2 FQGTGA. Trimming took 5 bases from V and 0 from J, leaving 7 bases between them. CDR3 length: 13 residues. CDR3 in amino acids: CASSQEMNTEAFF. CDR3 DNA sequence: TGTGCCAGCAGCCAAGAGATGAACACTGAAGCTTTCTTT.

This clonotype has just one count. The chain employs TRBV3-1 and TRBJ2-5; D is undetermined. Germline CDR1 and CDR2: LGHDT and YNNKEL (reference sequence). V lost 0 bases and J lost 5, with 22 bases in between. The CDR3 runs 18 residues. CDR3 amino acids: CASSQDAPFQRFGETQYF. The CDR3 DNA reads as TGTGCCAGCAGCCAAGATGCCCCTTTCCAGAGATTCGGGGAGACCCAGTACTTC.

This clonotype has a count of ten or more. The V call is TRBV2, the J call TRBJ2-1, with 7 bases that match TRBD2. With V trimmed by 4 bases and J by 6 bases, 24 bases remained unmatched. Germline lookup yields CDR1 SNHLY and CDR2 FYNNEI. The CDR3 spans 20 residues. The CDR3 coding sequence is TGTGCCAGCAGTGGATTAATCCCGACGACGAGCGGGGTAATGAGCAATGAGCAGTTCTTC. The encoded protein is CASSGLIPTTSGVMSNEQFF.

This clonotype showed up many times. The rearrangement joins TRBV11-2 to TRBJ2-1, with TRBD1 as a possible D gene (8 bases). The CDR3 is 14 residues long. Between the trimmed V and J ends, which lost 3 bases and 8 bases, there was a span of 14 bases. From germline, CDR1 is SGHAT and CDR2 FQNNGV. The CDR3 DNA is TGTGCCAGCAGCTTCGGACAGGGAGGGTATGAGCAGTTCTTC. Protein sequence: CASSFGQGGYEQFF.

This clonotype occurred many times. The CDR3 DNA follows: TGCGCCAGCAGCTTCTCGGCGGGAGGGTTCGGAGAGACCCAGTACTTC. This encodes CASSFSAGGFGETQYF. The V gene is TRBV5-1, the J gene TRBJ2-5; 9 bases agree with TRBD2. This CDR3 comprises 16 residues. Trimming took 2 bases from V and 4 from J; bases not matched to a gene: 9. Germline V lookup: CDR1 SGHRS, CDR2 YFSETQ.

This chain links TRBV2 with TRBJ2-7; D possibly matches TRBD1 or TRBD2 (5 bases each). The CDR3 sequence is 13 residues long. Trimming shortened V by 6 bases and J by 4 bases, and 13 bases separated the two germline ends. Looked up from germline, CDR1 is SNHLY and CDR2 is FYNNEI. The CDR3, as DNA: TGTGCCAGCAGAGGGACCTACGAGTACGAGCAGTACTTC. It yields the protein CASRGTYEYEQYF.

This sequence joins TRBV15 and TRBJ2-7; 9 bases agree with TRBD2. Unmatched junction bases numbered 7, after V lost 6 bases and J lost 1 base. The CDR3 covers 15 residues. Looked up from germline, CDR1 is LNHNV and CDR2 is YYDKDF (reference sequence). The CDR3 DNA reads as TGTGCCACCAGTCCCCGGCTAGCGGGGTCCTACGAGCAGTACTTC. Protein: CATSPRLAGSYEQYF.

In this sample, this clonotype turned up a few times. The chain is built from TRBV29-1 and TRBJ2-1; 10 nucleotides align to TRBD2. CDR3 length: 14 residues. CDR1 and CDR2 from the germline V gene are SQVTM and ANQGSEA. J was trimmed by 7 bases and V by 7 bases; bases with no gene match: 10. The CDR3 spells CSASSLAGDNEQFF. CDR3 bases: TGCAGCGCAAGCAGCCTAGCGGGAGATAATGAGCAGTTCTTC.

This clonotype has ten or more counts. The chain recombines TRBV7-2 with TRBJ2-5; D not resolved. V dropped 4 bases and J dropped 4 bases, with 16 bases sitting between them. Germline assignment: CDR1 SGHTA and CDR2 FQGNSA. The CDR3 runs 15 residues. The CDR3 is CASSSETYGRETQYF. CDR3 sequence (DNA): TGTGCCAGCAGCTCAGAGACGTACGGGCGAGAGACCCAGTACTTC.

This clonotype came up many times. The genes are TRBV6-2 or TRBV6-3 and TRBJ2-4; 8 bases agree with TRBD2. Germline V gene lookup returns CDR1 MNHEY and CDR2 SVGEGT. Losses at the gene ends were 2 bases for V and 7 bases for J; bases not matched to a gene: 4. The CDR3 runs to 14 residues. For the CDR3, the DNA is TGTGCCAGCAGTTACCCCGGGGGGGCGAACATTCAGTACTTC. This codes for CASSYPGGANIQYF.

The chain carries TRBV20-1 and TRBJ2-7, with TRBD2 identical over 8 bases. The V gene's germline CDR1 is DFQATT and CDR2 SNEGSKA (reference sequence). The CDR3 extends over 13 amino acids. V shed 6 bases and J 1 base; nucleotides not matched to a gene: 5. The CDR3 loop is CSAIAGRSYEQYF. The CDR3 bases are TGCAGTGCCATAGCGGGGAGGTCCTACGAGCAGTACTTC.

This rearrangement joins TRBV15 to TRBJ1-6, with D unresolved. Trimming removed 0 bases at V and 8 bases at J, with 5 bases between. Germline loops: CDR1 LNHNV, CDR2 YYDKDF (reference sequence). The CDR3 is 13 residues long. This CDR3 reads CATSREADSPLHF. The CDR3 DNA follows: TGTGCCACCAGCAGAGAGGCCGATTCACCCCTCCACTTT.